This is a list of T cell receptor beta chains from one sample in a study of sequential checkpoint blockade in melanoma. Sequencing was performed with immunoSEQ multiplex PCR; in TCRdb, only in-frame clones are kept and a portion is missing. The sample consists of fewer than 20,000 clones, approximately 26% of them appearing once. The source material was tumor tissue (inferred from file names), sampled from a patient given nivolumab and ipilimumab in sequence. These receptors all stem from a human donor with melanoma. The CDR3 runs from the conserved cysteine through the conserved F or W. D genes are given only for firm matches. The size of a clone is reported for some rows only, either as once, few or many, or as a class for expanded clones.

.	TRBD2	TRBV30	TRBJ2-7	TGTGCCTGGGGACTAGCGGGGCGCTACGAGCAGTACTTC	CAWGLAGRYEQYF
few	TRBD1	TRBV29-1	TRBJ2-1	TGCAGCGTTGCCCGGGACAGGGGGGATGAGCAGTTCTTC	CSVARDRGDEQFF
.	.	TRBV6-8	TRBJ2-3	TGTGCCAGCAGTGGGACCCTCAGCACAGATACGCAGTATTTT	CASSGTLSTDTQYF
few	TRBD1	TRBV28	TRBJ1-3	TGTGCCAGCAGGTCCGCCGGGACAGGTGGAAACACCATATATTTT	CASRSAGTGGNTIYF
few	TRBD2	TRBV15	TRBJ2-3	TGTGCCACCAGCAGAGATTGGCCTAGCGGGACAGATACGCAGTATTTT	CATSRDWPSGTDTQYF
few	.	TRBV6-8	TRBJ2-2	TGTGCCAGCAGTTACAATGAGAGGGTTTTCGGGGAGCTGTTTTTT	CASSYNERVFGELFF
.	TRBD2	TRBV5-1	TRBJ2-1	TGCGCCAGCAGCCTGGCGGCTAGCGGGGGGGTAGGGAATGAGCAGTTCTTC	CASSLAASGGVGNEQFF
few	.	TRBV6-8	TRBJ1-2	TGTGCCAGCAGTTATTCCCTGGGATTTGACTATGGCTACACCTTC	CASSYSLGFDYGYTF
few	.	TRBV9	TRBJ1-5	TGTGCCAGCAGCCCTCGCGGAGGGACGCAGCCCCAGCATTTT	CASSPRGGTQPQHF
.	TRBD2	TRBV5-1	TRBJ2-1	TGCGCCAGCAGCTCGGGTACCTGGACTAGCGGGAGAAATGAGCAGTTCTTC	CASSSGTWTSGRNEQFF